This T cell receptor (beta chain) was sequenced during a study of shared clonotypes between healthy human individuals. General study findings and limits: Generation probability values for non-shared clonotypes were lower than those for clonotypes shared by all four donors.

The CDR3 has 15 residues. Trimming stripped 4 bases from V and 1 base from J, with 15 bases between. Germline V lookup: CDR1 SGHDT, CDR2 YYEEEE. This clone was picked up one time. Its antigen remains unidentified. This table comes from immunoSEQ multiplex PCR, and its TCRdb copy is limited to in-frame clones, with some not included. In the table there are more than 2 million clones, approximately 96% of which are singletons. The receptor comes from a man between 18 and 29 years old in good health. V gene TRBV5-6 combines with J gene TRBJ2-7, with unresolved D. The sequenced material came from naive CD4+ T cells sorted from blood. The subset here: CD45RA+ positively selected. CDR3 in amino acids: CASSQLQERSYEQYF. The CDR3 DNA is TGTGCCAGCAGCCAATTGCAGGAAAGGTCCTACGAGCAGTACTTC.